What follows describes a single T cell receptor beta chain. This sample is part of a study of blood T cell repertoires in COVID-19. Background on the study: PBMCs, B-cell-depleted T cells, or T cells were the source of the cDNA or gDNA that made up the material.

Trimming cost V 3 bases and J 4 bases; bases outside gene matches: 10. This CDR3 region has 17 residues. CDR1 SGHDT and CDR2 YYEEEE come from the germline V gene. Data came from immunoSEQ multiplex PCR; TCRdb stores just in-frame clones and leaves some out. The data show fewer than 55,000 clones, with approximately 83% seen just once and around 7.2% held by the top ten. The chain links TRBV5-6 to TRBJ2-2, with 9 nucleotides matching TRBD2. Sequencing used peripheral blood. The sequence was collected from a man aged 65-85 years with active COVID-19. The CDR3 nucleotides are TGTGCCAGCAGCTGGGGCGGAGCGGGGGGCGTCACCGGGGAGCTGTTTTTT. Translation gives CASSWGGAGGVTGELFF.